The T cell receptor beta chain described here comes from a study of T cell repertoires in cytomegalovirus infection. Study-wide context: Public TCR beta signatures were indicative of both CMV infection and a matching HLA type. Study-wide results and caveats: The cumulative frequency of public TCR beta families identified carriers of CMV plus the relevant HLA. Predominance within the ex vivo response was attributable to HLA-C-restricted CMV-specific TCR beta clonotypes.

A single record per CDR3 protein comes from TCRdb applying MiXCR to the reads. The sample records 250,000 to 300,000 distinct CDR3 sequences, approximately 13% being singletons. This clonotype was seen many times. The antigen is undetermined. This CDR3 comprises 19 residues. CDR1 is MGHRA, CDR2 YSYEKL, per germline. Unmatched junction bases numbered 15, after V lost 0 bases and J lost 2 bases. The receptor comes from a human donor in good health (CMV status not recorded). Some clones in this sample may be carry-over from other donors' samples. The rearrangement links TRBV4-1 to TRBJ2-5; TRBD1 matches at 7 bases. The sample consisted of PBMCs. The CDR3 protein is CASSQDKGTADWGQETQYF. The CDR3 nucleotides are TGCGCCAGCAGCCAAGATAAAGGGACAGCCGACTGGGGTCAAGAGACCCAGTACTTC.